These 31 T cell receptor beta chains were sequenced from one sample in a study of early T cells in non-severe SARS-CoV-2 infection (dated by TCRdb to about 2021). Libraries were built with 5' RACE. The sample was run on a NextSeq 500. The raw public reads went through TCRdb reprocessing: fastp at Q25, MiXCR clone calling, in-frame beta chains kept. When rows share a CDR3 protein, they turn into one entry using the most common DNA and genes. The sample profile shows 66,000 or so distinct CDR3 sequences; roughly an eighth of them were found once. The top ten hold almost 8.5% of the sample. Sequenced material: whole blood. All receptors come from an adult who was a healthcare worker with PCR-confirmed SARS-CoV-2 infection or an uninfected control (not recorded which).

V is TRBV20-1 and J is TRBJ2-4; 11 positions match TRBD1. CDR3 length: 14 amino acids. The V and J ends lost 3 bases and 7 bases, in that order; junction bases with no gene match: 5. Germline CDR1 and CDR2: DFQATT and SNEGSKA (reference sequence). The CDR3 loop reads CSARDRGLGNIQYF. The CDR3 nucleotides are TGCAGTGCTAGGGACAGGGGGCTGGGGAACATTCAGTACTTC.

This clonotype was picked up a small number of times. V and J are TRBV2 and TRBJ1-1; tentatively, D is TRBD1 (5 bases). The CDR3 sequence is 13 residues long. The germline CDR1 and CDR2 sequences are SNHLY and FYNNEI. The V and J ends lost 4 bases and 6 bases respectively, with 12 bases between them. CDR3 bases: TGTGCCAGCAGTGTATCGGGGGTGTCTGAAGCTTTCTTT. It specifies CASSVSGVSEAFF.

This clonotype has a count of ten or more. The CDR3 loop is CASSQTSGSYEQYF. The CDR3 DNA follows: TGTGCCAGCAGCCAAACTAGCGGATCCTACGAGCAGTACTTC. The chain combines TRBV3-1 with TRBJ2-7, with 8 bases identical to TRBD2. This CDR3 region has 14 residues. Trimming took 2 bases from V and 1 from J; bases not matched to a gene: 1. Germline V gene data show CDR1 as LGHDT and CDR2 as YNNKEL (reference sequence).

This chain connects TRBV21-1 to TRBJ1-2; the D call of TRBD1 is as the table states it, not checked on the DNA. TRBV21-1 has pseudogene status. The CDR3 runs 15 residues. The CDR3 coding sequence is TGTGCCAGCAGCAAAGCTTGGGACGAAAGCCATGGCTACACCTTC. Its protein product is CASSKAWDESHGYTF.

The CDR3 bases are TGTGCCAGCAGCCGGGCCAGAGGATACGAGCAGTACTTC. Translation: CASSRARGYEQYF. This chain joins TRBV7-2 and TRBJ2-7, with D uncertain. Germline values: CDR1 SGHTA, CDR2 FQGNSA. CDR3 size: 13 residues. V gave up 5 bases and J gave up 4 bases, with 12 bases separating them. Looking up the rest from reference TRBV7-2 and TRBJ2-7 gives the full variable domain: GAGVSQSPSNKVTEKGKDVELRCDPISGHTALYWYRQSLGQGLEFLIYFQGNSAPDKSGLPSDRFSAERTGGSVSTLTIQRTQQEDSAVYLCASSRARGYEQYFGPGTRLTVT.

The CDR3 nucleotides are TGTGCCAGCAGCGTAGCTAACCCTGGGGCCAACGTCCTGACTTTC. It translates to CASSVANPGANVLTF. This chain joins TRBV9 and TRBJ2-6, with unresolved D. The CDR3 has 15 residues. Germline lookup yields CDR1 SGDLS and CDR2 YYNGEE. The V end lost 0 bases, the J end lost 2 bases, and 6 bases lay between the germline ends.

This chain links TRBV27 with TRBJ1-1; D gene unclear. The CDR3 has 17 amino acids. Germline CDR1 reads MNHEY; CDR2 reads SMNVEV (reference sequence). With 3 bases removed from V and 5 bases from J, the gap between germline ends came to 22 bases. Written as DNA, the CDR3 is TGTGCCAGCAGTTTCCTCCCCATCGGCACCTCGGGGACTGAAGCTTTCTTT. It translates to CASSFLPIGTSGTEAFF.

The chain carries TRBV7-2 and TRBJ2-1, with D possibly TRBD2 on 6 matching bases. The CDR3 sequence is 15 residues long. The germline V gene has CDR1 SGHTA and CDR2 FQGNSA. V lost 5 bases and J 3 bases, leaving 14 bases between the germline ends. CDR3 nucleotides: TGTGCCAGCAGCCCTACTCCTAGCGACTACAATGAGCAGTTCTTC. Translation: CASSPTPSDYNEQFF.

This clonotype was counted a few times. The chain is built from TRBV19 and TRBJ1-2; D perhaps matches TRBD1 (5 bases). The CDR3 sequence is 13 residues long. The germline V gene encodes CDR1 LNHDA and CDR2 SQIVND (reference sequence). Trimming shortened V by 2 bases and J by 4 bases, and 8 bases separated the two germline ends. The DNA for the CDR3 is TGTGCCAGTAGTATATCCGGGGCCTATGGCTACACCTTC. Protein sequence: CASSISGAYGYTF.

This sequence joins TRBV10-3 and TRBJ2-1; a weak D match, TRBD2 (6 bases). There are 15 residues in the CDR3. Germline V gives CDR1 ENHRY, CDR2 SYGVKD. Trimming cost V 10 bases and J 6 bases, with 22 bases left between them. CDR3 nucleotide sequence: TGTGCCACTACGGCTAGCGTCAACCGGGGCAATGAGCAGTTCTTC. Its translation is CATTASVNRGNEQFF.

There are a few counts of this clonotype. This chain connects TRBV19 to TRBJ1-1; a weak D match, TRBD1 (5 bases). This CDR3 region has 15 residues. Trimming took 1 base from V and 4 from J, leaving 13 bases between them. The germline V gene has CDR1 LNHDA and CDR2 SQIVND (reference sequence). The CDR3 here is CASSIGSQGITEAFF. In nucleotides, the CDR3 is TGTGCCAGTAGTATAGGCTCCCAGGGTATCACTGAAGCTTTCTTT.

This clonotype has only a few counts. The chain couples TRBV28 to TRBJ2-2; TRBD2 might be the D (5 bases). V shed 7 bases and J shed 0 bases, with 9 bases lying between them. There are 14 residues in the CDR3. Germline CDR1 is MDHEN and CDR2 is SYDVKM. DNA of the CDR3: TGTGCCAGCAACCGGGGTTCGAACACCGGGGAGCTGTTTTTT. Its protein product is CASNRGSNTGELFF.

The V and J genes are TRBV20-1 and TRBJ1-4; D unresolved. V was clipped by 6 bases and J by 0 bases, with 11 bases between them. There are 14 residues in the CDR3. Germline CDR1 reads DFQATT; CDR2 reads SNEGSKA (reference sequence). Here the CDR3 reads CSARPFTTNEKLFF. CDR3 coding DNA: TGCAGTGCCCGGCCCTTTACAACTAATGAAAAACTGTTTTTT.

This clonotype appeared a few times. The chain joins TRBV2 to TRBJ2-7, with D uncertain. CDR1 is SNHLY, CDR2 FYNNEI, per germline. Trimming shortened V by 8 bases and J by 10 bases, and 15 bases separated the two germline ends. The CDR3 is 11 residues long. As DNA, the CDR3 is TGTGCCAGCGAAACCGGATCAGGACAGTACTTC. Its protein product is CASETGSGQYF.

This clonotype was observed a handful of times. The CDR3: CASSISVDRSYQPQHF. CDR3 sequence (DNA): TGTGCCAGTAGTATTAGTGTGGACAGATCCTATCAGCCCCAGCATTTT. This chain joins TRBV19 and TRBJ1-5, with D maybe TRBD1 (6 bases). Germline V gives CDR1 LNHDA, CDR2 SQIVND (reference sequence). The ends were cut back, 3 bases at V and 5 bases at J, with 17 bases in the middle. The CDR3 is 16 amino acids.

CDR3 sequence: CASSVERLVNEQYF. The CDR3 nucleotides are TGTGCCAGCAGCGTGGAAAGACTAGTCAACGAGCAGTACTTC. The chain links TRBV9 to TRBJ2-7, with D possibly matching TRBD2 (6 bases). V lost 2 bases to trimming and J lost 5 bases, with 14 bases between them. The CDR3 sequence is 14 residues long. Germline assignment: CDR1 SGDLS and CDR2 YYNGEE.

Only a few counts were recorded for this clonotype. The CDR3 DNA reads as TGTGCCAGCAGCGACGGGACAGGCCGAGAGACCCAGTACTTC. Translating it yields CASSDGTGRETQYF. The V call is TRBV14, the J call TRBJ2-5; 8 bases fit TRBD1. This CDR3 comprises 14 residues. The trim removed 5 bases at V and 4 bases at J, leaving 6 bases unmatched. Germline V gives CDR1 SGHDN, CDR2 FVKESK.

This clonotype was seen a few times. J is TRBJ1-5 and V is TRBV2; D gene unclear. CDR3 length: 15 amino acids. Looked up from germline, CDR1 is SNHLY and CDR2 is FYNNEI. Trimming pared 3 bases from V and 4 bases from J, leaving 13 bases between. CDR3 DNA: TGTGCCAGCAGTGAGTCTAGGGTGGCGAATCAGCCCCAGCATTTT. It yields the protein CASSESRVANQPQHF.

The V call is TRBV20-1, the J call TRBJ2-3; 11 nucleotides agree with TRBD2. The CDR3 runs to 16 residues. Germline V gene sequence: CDR1 DFQATT, CDR2 SNEGSKA (reference sequence). V shed 3 bases, J shed 2 bases, and the junction held 7 bases outside the gene matches. This CDR3 reads CSASAGTSGPTDTQYF. In DNA form, the CDR3 reads TGCAGTGCTAGTGCGGGGACTAGCGGACCCACAGATACGCAGTATTTT.

This clonotype came up many times. The chain links TRBV28 to TRBJ2-5; D is perhaps TRBD1 (6 bases). Trimming left V 6 bases short and J 2 bases short, with 13 bases between. Germline V CDR1 and CDR2: MDHEN, SYDVKM. This CDR3 region has 14 residues. The CDR3 loop is CASRGAPHQETQYF. The CDR3 bases are TGTGCCAGCAGGGGGGCCCCGCATCAAGAGACCCAGTACTTC.

This clonotype has a single count. The J gene is TRBJ1-6, the V gene TRBV12-3 or TRBV12-4, with D possibly TRBD1 on 5 matching bases. V dropped 6 bases and J dropped 9 bases, with 21 bases sitting between them. The CDR3 is made up of 16 amino acids. The CDR3 region has the DNA TGTGCCAGCAGGAACCGGGGCCAGGGAGGGCGTTCACCCCTCCACTTT. Translation gives CASRNRGQGGRSPLHF.

The chain has TRBV5-1 and TRBJ2-4, with TRBD2 identical over 14 bases. The germline V gene encodes CDR1 SGHRS and CDR2 YFSETQ. The CDR3 consists of 16 residues. V shed 0 bases, J shed 6 bases, and the junction held 2 bases outside the gene matches. The CDR3 coding sequence is TGCGCCAGCAGCTTGGGAGGGACTAGCGGGAGAAACATTCAGTACTTC. Translating it yields CASSLGGTSGRNIQYF.

This clonotype was seen a handful of times. The V and J genes are TRBV3-1 and TRBJ1-6; TRBD1 aligns across 8 bases. V lost 1 base and J lost 9; bases outside the gene matches: 5. CDR1 is LGHDT, CDR2 YNNKEL, per germline (reference sequence). The CDR3 loop spans 15 amino acids. CDR3 sequence reads: CASSQVTGGRSPLHF. CDR3 in DNA: TGTGCCAGCAGCCAAGTTACAGGGGGACGTTCACCCCTCCACTTT.

The chain recombines TRBV29-1 with TRBJ2-6; the match to TRBD2 covers 8 bases. The germline gives CDR1 SQVTM, CDR2 ANQGSEA. The CDR3 sequence is 16 residues long. V dropped 6 bases and J dropped 0; count of bases not matched to a gene: 7. The CDR3 DNA reads TGCAGCGTGTGGACTAGCCGATCCTCTGGGGCCAACGTCCTGACTTTC. Translating gives CSVWTSRSSGANVLTF. The whole variable domain, remainder taken from reference TRBV29-1 and TRBJ2-6, is SAVISQKPSRDICQRGTSLTIQCQVDSQVTMMFWYRQQPGQSLTLIATANQGSEATYESGFVIDKFPISRPNLTFSTLTVSNMSPEDSSIYLCSVWTSRSSGANVLTFGAGSRLTVL.

At least ten counts were recorded for this clonotype. The genes are TRBV20-1 and TRBJ1-6, with 9 bases matching TRBD1. CDR3 length: 13 amino acids. The germline gives CDR1 DFQATT, CDR2 SNEGSKA (reference sequence). V shed 6 bases, J shed 6 bases, and the junction held 3 bases outside the gene matches. The CDR3 DNA reads as TGCAGTGCGCAACAGGGGGCTAATTCACCCCTCCACTTT. As protein: CSAQQGANSPLHF.

The rearrangement links TRBV28 to TRBJ2-5; perhaps D is TRBD1 or TRBD2 (5 bases each). The CDR3 is made up of 13 amino acids. V shed 3 bases and J shed 5 bases, with 10 bases lying between them. CDR1 and CDR2 from the germline V gene are MDHEN and SYDVKM. CDR3 in DNA: TGTGCCAGCAGTTTGGGACGGCCCGAGACCCAGTACTTC. Its translation: CASSLGRPETQYF. The full variable domain, in which reference TRBV28 and TRBJ2-5 provide the parts outside the CDR3, is DVKVTQSSRYLVKRTGEKVFLECVQDMDHENMFWYRQDPGLGLRLIYFSYDVKMKEKGDIPEGYSVSREKKERFSLILESASTNQTSMYLCASSLGRPETQYFGPGTRLLVL.

The rearrangement links TRBV24-1 to TRBJ2-2, with 8 bases matching TRBD2. The CDR3 totals 23 residues. Trimming removed 5 bases from V and 0 bases from J; junction bases left unmatched: 25. The germline V gene encodes CDR1 KGHDR and CDR2 SFDVKD. CDR3 sequence: CATSVPGGMIGASGHPNTGELFF. The CDR3 DNA reads TGTGCCACCAGTGTCCCCGGAGGGATGATTGGGGCTAGCGGGCACCCGAACACCGGGGAGCTGTTTTTT.

This clonotype was observed many times. The chain combines TRBV4-3 with TRBJ2-1, with D tentatively TRBD1 (5 bases). The CDR3 is 12 amino acids. V was pared by 3 bases and J by 10 bases, with 10 bases between. The germline gives CDR1 LGHNA, CDR2 YSLEER. As DNA, the CDR3 is TGCGCCAGCAGCCAGGGGTGGGGCGAGCAGTTCTTC. Translated: CASSQGWGEQFF.

This clonotype was seen ten or more times. This sequence joins TRBV15 and TRBJ2-4; tentatively, D is TRBD1 (5 bases). The CDR3 contains 15 residues. Germline values: CDR1 LNHNV, CDR2 YYDKDF (reference sequence). V gave up 4 bases and J gave up 0 bases, with 10 bases separating them. The CDR3 DNA reads TGTGCCACCAGCATCGGACACCTAGCCAAAAACATTCAGTACTTC. The encoded protein is CATSIGHLAKNIQYF.

In this sample, this clonotype turned up a few times. The chain recombines TRBV6-6 with TRBJ2-5, with unresolved D. The CDR3 runs 14 residues. Trimming stripped 0 bases from V and 5 bases from J, with 10 bases between. CDR1 is MNHNY, CDR2 SVGAGI, per germline (reference sequence). The CDR3: CASSYSLFSETQYF. CDR3 in DNA: TGTGCCAGCAGTTACTCGTTATTTAGTGAGACCCAGTACTTC.

This chain joins TRBV20-1 and TRBJ2-1; 7 bases align to TRBD2. The germline gives CDR1 DFQATT, CDR2 SNEGSKA (reference sequence). This CDR3 contains 13 residues. V shed 1 base and J 5 bases; nucleotides not matched to a gene: 2. In DNA, the CDR3 is TGCAGTGCTAGAGGGGGAGGGGACAATGAGCAGTTCTTC. Amino acids: CSARGGGDNEQFF.